This T cell receptor beta chain was recovered during a study of blood T cell repertoires in COVID-19. Whole-study context: Specimens from acute and convalescent COVID-19 originated in the United States, Italy and Spain.

Authors' data handling: Amplified reference gene primers provided the basis for estimating nucleated cell counts. Measured with immunoSEQ multiplex PCR; TCRdb has only the in-frame clones, and not every one. The V and J calls and clone size were taken over from that table, and D and trimming were inferred from the DNA. The profile shows a few hundred thousand clones, roughly 89% of them singletons. The sample consisted of peripheral blood. The sequence derives from a man in his fifties or sixties with acute or convalescent COVID-19.

The CDR3 DNA follows: TGTGCCAGTAGCAGCCGGGACAGGGGTTCAGATACGCAGTATTTT. It codes for CASSSRDRGSDTQYF. V and J are TRBV19 and TRBJ2-3; 10 bases are a match to TRBD1. From germline, CDR1 is LNHDA and CDR2 SQIVND (reference sequence). CDR3 length equals 15 residues. With 6 bases clipped from V and 4 bases from J, the junction kept 7 bases outside the gene matches.